This T cell receptor beta chain was captured in a study of PD-L1 blockade in urothelial cancer. As for the study in general: When blood samples were assessed, the median T cell count was 141,255.

Germline CDR1 reads LNHDA; CDR2 reads SQIVND (reference sequence). V dropped 5 bases and J dropped 0 bases, with 14 bases sitting between them. The CDR3 is made up of 16 amino acids. Samples spanned pretreatment and treatment, with 1 to 8 time points per patient. This clone was counted a single time. Spiking of synthetic TCR analog templates was performed in each PCR. Measured with immunoSEQ multiplex PCR; TCRdb has only the in-frame clones, and not every one. Of about 84,000 clones in the sample, over 90% were seen once. This sequence originates from a man in his sixties with urothelial cancer. The sample consisted of PBMCs, taken around atezolizumab (anti-PD-L1) treatment. This chain joins TRBV19 and TRBJ2-1; D is unclear. CDR3: CASSDGGASSYNEQFF. In DNA, the CDR3 is TGTGCCAGTAGTGATGGCGGAGCGTCCTCCTACAATGAGCAGTTCTTC.